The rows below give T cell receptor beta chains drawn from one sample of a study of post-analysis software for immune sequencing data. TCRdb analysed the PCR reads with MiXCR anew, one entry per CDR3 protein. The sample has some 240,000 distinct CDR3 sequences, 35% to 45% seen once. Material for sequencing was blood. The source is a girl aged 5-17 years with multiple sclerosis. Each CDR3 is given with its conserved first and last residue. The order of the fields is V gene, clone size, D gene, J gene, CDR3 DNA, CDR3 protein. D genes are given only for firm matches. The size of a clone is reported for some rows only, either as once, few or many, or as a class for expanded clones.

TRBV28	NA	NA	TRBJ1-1	TGTGCCAGCAGTTTAGTGGTCAGGATTAAGACTGAAGCTTTCTTT	CASSLVVRIKTEAFF
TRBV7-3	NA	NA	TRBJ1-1	TGTGCCCCAACGGGGTTATGGGGTTGTATGAACACTGAAGCTTTCTTT	CAPTGLWGCMNTEAFF
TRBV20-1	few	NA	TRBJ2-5	TGCAGTGTCCCCGGCCAGGGAGAGACCCAGTACTTC	CSVPGQGETQYF
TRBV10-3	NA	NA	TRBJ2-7	TGTGCCATCAGTGCCCGGGAACTCCCCTACGAGCAGTACTTC	CAISARELPYEQYF
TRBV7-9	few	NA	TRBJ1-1	TGTGCCAGCAGCTTAGAGGGCAGGGTGGCTTTCTTT	CASSLEGRVAFF
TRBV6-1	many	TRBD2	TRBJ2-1	TGTGCCAGCAGTGAAAGCGGGGGGGGCTCCTACAATGAGCAGTTCTTC	CASSESGGGSYNEQFF
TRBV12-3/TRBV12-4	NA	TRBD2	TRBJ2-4	TGTGCCGGCAGCTCCTTTAGCGGGAGGGCCGGGGAAAACATTCAGTACTTC	CAGSSFSGRAGENIQYF
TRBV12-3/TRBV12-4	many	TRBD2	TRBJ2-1	TGTGCCAGCAGTCCCAGACTAGCGGCTCGGAATGAGCAGTTCTTC	CASSPRLAARNEQFF
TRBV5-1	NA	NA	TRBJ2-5	TGCGCCAGCAGCTTTAACGAAGGGACCCAGTACTTC	CASSFNEGTQYF
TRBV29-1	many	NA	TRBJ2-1	TGCAGCGTTGGCGGGGTTCTCAACAATGAGCAGTTCTTC	CSVGGVLNNEQFF
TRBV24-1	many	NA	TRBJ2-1	TGTGCCACCAGTGAACTGGGGGGAAATTTTAATGAGCAGTTCTTC	CATSELGGNFNEQFF
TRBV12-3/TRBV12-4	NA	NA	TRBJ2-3	TGTGTCAGCAGGTTCACAGATACGCAGTATTTT	CVSRFTDTQYF
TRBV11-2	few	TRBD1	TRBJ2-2	TGTGCCAGCAGCTTATGGACAGGGGAAAACACCGGGGAGCTGTTTTTT	CASSLWTGENTGELFF
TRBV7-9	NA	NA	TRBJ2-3	TGTGCCAGCAGCTCCCGGGACCTAAATGCAAATACGCAGTATTTT	CASSSRDLNANTQYF
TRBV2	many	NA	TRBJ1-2	TGTGCCAGCAGTGAAAGACAGAACTATGGCTACACCTTC	CASSERQNYGYTF
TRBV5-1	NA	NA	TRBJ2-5	TGCGCCAGCAGCGAGGGGGCTAGCGGAGTCGAGACCCAGTACTTC	CASSEGASGVETQYF
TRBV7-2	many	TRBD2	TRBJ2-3	TGTGCCAGCAGCTTAGGGGTTGGCGGGAGTTTCTCAGATACGCAGTATTTT	CASSLGVGGSFSDTQYF
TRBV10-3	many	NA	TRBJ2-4	TGTGCCATCAGTGAGTCGGGGGTGAACATTCAGTACTTC	CAISESGVNIQYF
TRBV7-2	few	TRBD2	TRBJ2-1	TGTGCCAGCAGCTTCGGCGGGGGGGCAATAGATGAGCAGTTCTTC	CASSFGGGAIDEQFF
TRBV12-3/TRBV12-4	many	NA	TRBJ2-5	TGTGCCAGCAGCCAACAGGGTGGGATTGAGACCCAGTACTTC	CASSQQGGIETQYF
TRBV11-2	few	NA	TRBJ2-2	TGTGCCAGCAGCTTCGGTACTAACACCGGGGAGCTGTTTTTT	CASSFGTNTGELFF
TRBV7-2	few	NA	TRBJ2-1	TGTGCCAGCAGCCCAGCTTGGGGCGATGAGCAGTTCTTC	CASSPAWGDEQFF
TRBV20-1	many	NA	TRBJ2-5	TGCAGTGCGGAGGGGGTTGCAGGGAAAGAGACCCAGTACTTC	CSAEGVAGKETQYF
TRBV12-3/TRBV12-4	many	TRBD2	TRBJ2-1	TGTGCCAGCAGACCCGGGACTAGCGCCTACAATGAGCAGTTCTTC	CASRPGTSAYNEQFF
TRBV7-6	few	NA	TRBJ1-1	TGTGCCAGCAGCGGGGGGACCACTGAAGCTTTCTTT	CASSGGTTEAFF
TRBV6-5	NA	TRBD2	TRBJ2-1	TGTGCCAGCAGTTACGCTAGCGGGACGTACAATGAGCAGTTCTTC	CASSYASGTYNEQFF
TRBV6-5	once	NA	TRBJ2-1	TGTGCCAGCAGAGATACCGGGACGAGCTCCTACAATGAGCAGTTCTTC	CASRDTGTSSYNEQFF
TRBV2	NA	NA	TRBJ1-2	TGTGCCAGCGCGGACAGCAACTATGGCTACACCTTC	CASADSNYGYTF
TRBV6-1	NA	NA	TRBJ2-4	TGTGCCAGCGGTGGGGGATTAGCCAAAAACATTCAGTACTTC	CASGGGLAKNIQYF
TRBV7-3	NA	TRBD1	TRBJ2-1	TGTGCCAGCAGCTTCACATCCGGGACAGGAAACAATGAGCAGTTCTTC	CASSFTSGTGNNEQFF
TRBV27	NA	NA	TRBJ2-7	TGTGCCAGCAGTCCCGACTTCTACGAGCAGTACTTC	CASSPDFYEQYF
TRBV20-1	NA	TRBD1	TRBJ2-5	TGCAGTGCTCCACCCGGGACAGTCCCTAAAGAGACCCAGTACTTC	CSAPPGTVPKETQYF
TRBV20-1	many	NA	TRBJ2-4	TGCAGTGCTAGGCGGGATGGGGCCAAAAACATTCAGTACTTC	CSARRDGAKNIQYF
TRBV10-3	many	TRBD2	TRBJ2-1	TGTGCCATCAGTGAGGGGGGAGGGGCGCAGAACAATGAGCAGTTCTTC	CAISEGGGAQNNEQFF
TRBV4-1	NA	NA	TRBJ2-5	TGCGCCAGCAGCCAAGATATGGGATCGGTGGAGACCCAGTACTTC	CASSQDMGSVETQYF
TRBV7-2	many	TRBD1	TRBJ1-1	TGTGCCAGCAGCGGACAGGGTCCTGAAGCTTTCTTT	CASSGQGPEAFF
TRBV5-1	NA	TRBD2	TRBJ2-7	TGCGCCAGCAGCTTGGCTACAACCGGGACTAGCGGCTACGAGCAGTACTTC	CASSLATTGTSGYEQYF
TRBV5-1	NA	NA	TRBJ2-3	TGCGCCAGCAGCTTGGGAGGCTCCCGGAGGACAGATACGCAGTATTTT	CASSLGGSRRTDTQYF
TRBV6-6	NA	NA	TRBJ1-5	TGTGCCAGCCGGAAGGACATTAGCAATCAGCCCCAGCATTTT	CASRKDISNQPQHF